The 9 T cell receptor beta chains below were found in one sample sequenced in a study of control samples from healthy donors and cancer patients. The table came from immunoSEQ multiplex PCR; TCRdb's copy has only in-frame clones and leaves some out. The sample has more than 75,000 clones, 75% to 85% seen once. Specimen: blood. These receptors were taken from a young woman in good health.

The J gene is TRBJ2-7, the V gene TRBV13; the D gene is possibly TRBD1 (6 bases). V lost 2 bases and J lost 6, with 11 bases in between. The length of the CDR3 is 13 residues. Germline V lookup: CDR1 PRHDT, CDR2 FYEKMQ (reference sequence). The CDR3 region is CASSLTRGSEQYF. DNA for the CDR3: TGTGCCAGCAGCTTAACCAGGGGAAGCGAGCAGTACTTC. Using reference TRBV13 and TRBJ2-7 for the parts outside the CDR3, the full variable domain is AAGVIQSPRHLIKEKRETATLKCYPIPRHDTVYWYQQGPGQDPQFLISFYEKMQSDKGSIPDRFSAQQFSDYHSELNMSSLELGDSALYFCASSLTRGSEQYFGPGTRLTVT.

The table lists this clone with a count of one. This chain uses TRBV5-6 with TRBJ1-3; TRBD1 matches at 9 bases. This CDR3 contains 16 residues. With 4 bases clipped from V and 4 bases from J, the junction kept 9 bases outside the gene matches. Germline loops: CDR1 SGHDT, CDR2 YYEEEE. In DNA form, the CDR3 reads TGTGCCAGCAGCACTGGGACAGGGCGGCGAGGAAACACCATATATTTT. This sequence encodes CASSTGTGRRGNTIYF.

This clone was seen only a few times. V is TRBV5-4 and J is TRBJ1-2; D remains unclear. Germline values: CDR1 SGHNT, CDR2 YYREEE (reference sequence). V was clipped by 0 bases and J by 8 bases, with 11 bases between them. The CDR3 runs to 13 residues. CDR3 loop: CASSLERVGGYTF. CDR3 DNA sequence: TGTGCCAGCAGCTTGGAAAGAGTAGGCGGCTACACCTTC.

CDR3 DNA: TGTGCCAGCAGTTCAGGGGGAACTAATGAAAAACTGTTTTTT. Encoded protein: CASSSGGTNEKLFF. This rearrangement joins TRBV6-5 to TRBJ1-4, with TRBD1 matching over 7 bases. J was trimmed by 1 base and V by 4 bases; bases with no gene match: 0. The CDR3 is 14 amino acids. CDR1 MNHEY and CDR2 SVGAGI come from the germline V gene.

The CDR3 region is CASSGRDGTNQPQHF. In DNA, the CDR3 is TGTGCCAGCAGCGGACGGGACGGTACCAATCAGCCCCAGCATTTT. This sequence joins TRBV6-6 and TRBJ1-5; maybe TRBD1 (5 bases). CDR3 length: 15 amino acids. V was trimmed by 6 bases and J by 3 bases, leaving 15 bases between them. Germline-derived CDR1 and CDR2 are MNHNY and SVGAGI (reference sequence).

The V call is TRBV19, the J call TRBJ2-5; possibly TRBD2 for D (6 bases). Deletions cut 11 bases from V and 4 bases from J, with 26 bases between. CDR1 and CDR2 (germline): LNHDA, SQIVND (reference sequence). The CDR3 has 16 residues. For the CDR3, the DNA is TGTGCCCCCCGGGGAGGTACTGAGGAGGGGCGAGAGACCCAGTACTTC. Protein product: CAPRGGTEEGRETQYF.

This rearrangement joins TRBV20-1 to TRBJ2-1; perhaps TRBD1 as D (5 bases). Per the germline V gene, CDR1 is DFQATT and CDR2 is SNEGSKA (reference sequence). The length of the CDR3 is 14 residues. V shed 3 bases and J shed 12 bases, with 21 bases lying between them. DNA of the CDR3: TGCAGTGCTAGTTTGACAGCGTTGGTACCTACGCAGTTCTTC. Protein product: CSASLTALVPTQFF.

The rearrangement uses TRBV4-2 and TRBJ2-3; D ambiguous. The CDR3 loop spans 15 amino acids. V gave up 5 bases and J gave up 0 bases, with 12 bases separating them. From germline, CDR1 is LGHNA and CDR2 YNFKEQ. The CDR3 DNA follows: TGTGCCAGCAGCATCGTTGACACGAGCACAGATACGCAGTATTTT. Its translation: CASSIVDTSTDTQYF.

V gene TRBV10-2 combines with J gene TRBJ1-2; TRBD1 is a possible D gene (6 bases). Per germline, CDR1 WSHSY and CDR2 SAAADI. The CDR3 has 14 residues. Trimming took 0 bases from V and 8 from J, leaving 13 bases between them. CDR3 sequence reads: CASSESQGLKGYTF. In DNA, the CDR3 is TGCGCCAGCAGTGAGTCACAGGGCCTGAAGGGCTACACCTTC.